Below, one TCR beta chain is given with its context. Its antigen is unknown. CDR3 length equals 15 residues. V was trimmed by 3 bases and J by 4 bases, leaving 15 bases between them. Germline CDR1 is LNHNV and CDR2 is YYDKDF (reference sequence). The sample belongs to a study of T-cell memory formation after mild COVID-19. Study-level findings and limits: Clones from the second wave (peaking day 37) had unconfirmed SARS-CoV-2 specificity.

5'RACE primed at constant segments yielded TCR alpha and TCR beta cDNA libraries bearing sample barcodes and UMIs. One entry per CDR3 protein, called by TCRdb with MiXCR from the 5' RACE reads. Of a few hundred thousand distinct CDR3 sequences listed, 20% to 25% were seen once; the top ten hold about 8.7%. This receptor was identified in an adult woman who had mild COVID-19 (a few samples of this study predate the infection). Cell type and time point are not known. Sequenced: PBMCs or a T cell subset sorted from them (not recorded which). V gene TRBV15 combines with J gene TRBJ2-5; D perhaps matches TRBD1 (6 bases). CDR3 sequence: CATSSLDSRGETQYF. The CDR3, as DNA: TGTGCCACCAGCAGCCTCGACAGCAGGGGAGAGACCCAGTACTTC.